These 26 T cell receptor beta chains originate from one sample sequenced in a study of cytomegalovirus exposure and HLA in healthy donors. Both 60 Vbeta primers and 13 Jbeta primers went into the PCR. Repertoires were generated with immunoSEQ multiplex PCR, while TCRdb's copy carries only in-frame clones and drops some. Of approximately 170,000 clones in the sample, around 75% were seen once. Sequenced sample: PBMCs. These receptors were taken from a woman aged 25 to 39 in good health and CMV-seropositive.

The CDR3 protein is CASSNALRDTEAFF. The CDR3 bases are TGTGCCAGCAGTAATGCCCTTCGGGACACTGAAGCTTTCTTT. V and J are TRBV5-6 and TRBJ1-1; D ambiguous. Deletions cut 5 bases from V and 3 bases from J, with 14 bases between. The germline CDR1 and CDR2 sequences are SGHDT and YYEEEE. The CDR3 spans 14 residues.

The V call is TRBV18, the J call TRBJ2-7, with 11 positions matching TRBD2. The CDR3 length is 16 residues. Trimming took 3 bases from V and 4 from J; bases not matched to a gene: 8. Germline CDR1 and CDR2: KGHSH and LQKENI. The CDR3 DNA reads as TGTGCCAGCTCACCCCAGGGGACTAGCGGAGGGTACGAGCAGTACTTC. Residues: CASSPQGTSGGYEQYF. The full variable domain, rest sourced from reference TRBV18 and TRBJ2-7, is NAGVMQNPRHLVRRRGQEARLRCSPMKGHSHVYWYRQLPEEGLKFMVYLQKENIIDESGMPKERFSAEFPKEGPSILRIQQVVRGDSAAYFCASSPQGTSGGYEQYFGPGTRLTVT.

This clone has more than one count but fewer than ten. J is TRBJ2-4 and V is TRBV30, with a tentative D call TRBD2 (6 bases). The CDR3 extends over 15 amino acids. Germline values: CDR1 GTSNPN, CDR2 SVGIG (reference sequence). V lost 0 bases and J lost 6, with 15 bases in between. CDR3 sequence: CAWSVGREAGNIQYF. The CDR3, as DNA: TGTGCCTGGAGTGTAGGTAGGGAGGCGGGAAACATTCAGTACTTC.

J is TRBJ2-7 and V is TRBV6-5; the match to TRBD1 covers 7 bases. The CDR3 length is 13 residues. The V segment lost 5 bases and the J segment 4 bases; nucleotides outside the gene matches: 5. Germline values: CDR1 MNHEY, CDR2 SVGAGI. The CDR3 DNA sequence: TGTGCCAGCAGTCCAGGGGGAACGTACGAGCAGTACTTC. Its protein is CASSPGGTYEQYF.

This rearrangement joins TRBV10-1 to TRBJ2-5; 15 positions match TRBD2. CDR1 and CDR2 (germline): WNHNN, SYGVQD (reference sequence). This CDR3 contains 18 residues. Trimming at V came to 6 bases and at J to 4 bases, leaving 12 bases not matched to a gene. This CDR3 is CASSPRTSGRALLETQYF. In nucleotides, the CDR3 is TGCGCCAGCAGCCCCAGGACTAGCGGGAGGGCACTCCTAGAGACCCAGTACTTC.

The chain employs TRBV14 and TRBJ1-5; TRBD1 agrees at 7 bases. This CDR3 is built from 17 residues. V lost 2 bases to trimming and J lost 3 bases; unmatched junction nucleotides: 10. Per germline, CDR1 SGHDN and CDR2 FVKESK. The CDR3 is CASSQRTGTRLNQPQHF. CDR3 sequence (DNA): TGTGCCAGCAGCCAACGGACAGGAACGAGGCTCAATCAGCCCCAGCATTTT.

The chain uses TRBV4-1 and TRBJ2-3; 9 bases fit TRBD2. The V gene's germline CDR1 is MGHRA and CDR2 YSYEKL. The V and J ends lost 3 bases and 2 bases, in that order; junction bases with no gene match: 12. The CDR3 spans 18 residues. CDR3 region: CASSQRGGLAAFTDTQYF. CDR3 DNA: TGCGCCAGCAGCCAGCGGGGGGGATTAGCGGCCTTCACAGATACGCAGTATTTT.

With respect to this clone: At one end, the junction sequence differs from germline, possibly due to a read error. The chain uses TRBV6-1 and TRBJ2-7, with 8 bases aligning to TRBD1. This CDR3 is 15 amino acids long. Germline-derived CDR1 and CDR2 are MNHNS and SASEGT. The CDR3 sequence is CASSLAGTGDYEQHF. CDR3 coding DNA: TGTGCCAGCAGTCTCGCGGGGACAGGCGACTACGAGCAGCACTTC.

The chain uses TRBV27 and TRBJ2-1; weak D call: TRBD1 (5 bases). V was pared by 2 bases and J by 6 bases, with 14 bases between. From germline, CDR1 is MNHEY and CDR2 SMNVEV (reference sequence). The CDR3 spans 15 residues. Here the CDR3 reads CASSLISGAFNEQFF. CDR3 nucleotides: TGTGCCAGCAGTTTAATTTCTGGGGCGTTCAATGAGCAGTTCTTC.

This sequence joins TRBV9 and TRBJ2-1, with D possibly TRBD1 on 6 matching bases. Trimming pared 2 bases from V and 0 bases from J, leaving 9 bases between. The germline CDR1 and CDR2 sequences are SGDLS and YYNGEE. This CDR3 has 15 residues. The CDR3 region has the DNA TGTGCCAGCAGCGTGGGGGCAAGCTCCTACAATGAGCAGTTCTTC. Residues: CASSVGASSYNEQFF.

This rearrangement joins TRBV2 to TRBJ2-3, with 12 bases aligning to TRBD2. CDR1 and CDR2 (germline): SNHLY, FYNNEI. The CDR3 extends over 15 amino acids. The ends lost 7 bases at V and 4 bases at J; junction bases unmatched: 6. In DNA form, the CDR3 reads TGTGCCAGCAATCCGACTAGCGGGAGTGCAGATACGCAGTATTTT. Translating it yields CASNPTSGSADTQYF.

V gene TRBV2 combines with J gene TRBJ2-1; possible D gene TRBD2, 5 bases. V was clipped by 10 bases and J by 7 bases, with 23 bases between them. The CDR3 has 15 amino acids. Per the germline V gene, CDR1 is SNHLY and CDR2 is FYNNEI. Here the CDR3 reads CATKAGGERVNEQFF. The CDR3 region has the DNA TGTGCCACAAAGGCGGGTGGAGAGCGAGTTAATGAGCAGTTCTTC.

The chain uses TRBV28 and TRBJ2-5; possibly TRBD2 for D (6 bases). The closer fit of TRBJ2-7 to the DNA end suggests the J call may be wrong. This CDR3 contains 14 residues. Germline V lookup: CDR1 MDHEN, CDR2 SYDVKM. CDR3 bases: TGTGCCAGCAGTTTAGGAGGGTTACCCTACGAGCAGTACTTC. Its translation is CASSLGGLPYEQYF.

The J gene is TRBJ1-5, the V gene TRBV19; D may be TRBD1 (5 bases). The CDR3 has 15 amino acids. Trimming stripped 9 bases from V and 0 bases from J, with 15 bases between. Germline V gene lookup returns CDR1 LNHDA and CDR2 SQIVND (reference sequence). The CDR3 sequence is CASSRELLSNQPQHF. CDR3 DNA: TGTGCCAGCTCCAGGGAACTTCTTAGCAATCAGCCCCAGCATTTT.

CDR3 sequence reads: CASSESGQPPYEQYF. CDR3 coding DNA: TGCGCCAGCAGTGAGTCAGGACAGCCCCCCTACGAGCAGTACTTC. V gene TRBV10-1 combines with J gene TRBJ2-7, with TRBD1 as a possible D gene (6 bases). CDR3 length: 15 amino acids. Trimming removed 0 bases from V and 2 bases from J, with 11 bases in between. CDR1 is WNHNN, CDR2 SYGVQD, per germline (reference sequence).

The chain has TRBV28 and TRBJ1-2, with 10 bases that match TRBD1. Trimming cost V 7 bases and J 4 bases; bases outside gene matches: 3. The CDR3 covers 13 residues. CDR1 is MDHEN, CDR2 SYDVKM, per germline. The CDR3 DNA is TGTGCCAGCACGACAGGGGGCTTCTATGGCTACACCTTC. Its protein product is CASTTGGFYGYTF.

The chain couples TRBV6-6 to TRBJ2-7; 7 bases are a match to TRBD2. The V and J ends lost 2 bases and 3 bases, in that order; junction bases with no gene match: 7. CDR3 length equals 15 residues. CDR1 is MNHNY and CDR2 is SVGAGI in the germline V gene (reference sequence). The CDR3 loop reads CASSYAGENFYEQYF. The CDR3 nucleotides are TGTGCCAGCAGTTACGCGGGAGAGAACTTCTACGAGCAGTACTTC.

As DNA, the CDR3 is TGTGCCACCAGCAGAGGTGTAGCGCAGAACACTGAAGCTTTCTTT. Residues: CATSRGVAQNTEAFF. The rearrangement joins TRBV15 to TRBJ1-1; no reliable D call. The CDR3 is 15 residues long. V lost 1 base and J lost 1, with 10 bases in between. Germline CDR1 reads LNHNV; CDR2 reads YYDKDF (reference sequence).

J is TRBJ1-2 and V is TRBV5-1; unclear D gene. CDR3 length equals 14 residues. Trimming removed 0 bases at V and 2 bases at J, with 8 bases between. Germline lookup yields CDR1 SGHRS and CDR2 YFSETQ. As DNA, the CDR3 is TGCGCCAGCAGCTTGGGAGCGGGAAACTATGGCTACACCTTC. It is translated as CASSLGAGNYGYTF.

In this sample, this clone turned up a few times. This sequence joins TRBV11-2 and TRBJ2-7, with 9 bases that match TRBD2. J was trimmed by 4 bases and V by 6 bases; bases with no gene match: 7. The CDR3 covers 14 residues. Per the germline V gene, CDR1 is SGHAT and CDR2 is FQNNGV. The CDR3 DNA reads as TGTGCCAGCAGGGTGACTAGCGGCAATTACGAGCAGTACTTC. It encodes CASRVTSGNYEQYF.

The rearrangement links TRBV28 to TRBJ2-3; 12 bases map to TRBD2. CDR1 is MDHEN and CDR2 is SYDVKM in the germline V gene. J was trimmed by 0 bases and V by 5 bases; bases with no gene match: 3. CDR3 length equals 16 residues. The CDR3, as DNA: TGTGCCAGCAGTAGGGGACTAGCGGGCAGCACAGATACGCAGTATTTT. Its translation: CASSRGLAGSTDTQYF.

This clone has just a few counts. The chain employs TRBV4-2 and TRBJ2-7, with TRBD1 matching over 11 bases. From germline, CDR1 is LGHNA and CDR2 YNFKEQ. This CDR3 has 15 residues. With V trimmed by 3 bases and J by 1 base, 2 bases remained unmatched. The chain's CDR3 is CASSQGTGGSYEQYF. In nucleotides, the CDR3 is TGTGCCAGCAGCCAGGGGACAGGGGGATCCTACGAGCAGTACTTC.

The CDR3 DNA reads TGTGCCAGTACCCCAGACAGGGGGCGATCGGGGAGTGGAGCTTTCTTT. It encodes CASTPDRGRSGSGAFF. The V gene is TRBV19, the J gene TRBJ1-1, with 10 bases lining up with TRBD1. V shed 7 bases, J shed 10 bases, and the junction held 18 bases outside the gene matches. Germline V CDR1 and CDR2: LNHDA, SQIVND (reference sequence). The CDR3 runs 16 residues. Full variable domain (missing parts from reference TRBV19 and TRBJ1-1): DGGITQSPKYLFRKEGQNVTLSCEQNLNHDAMYWYRQDPGQGLRLIYYSQIVNDFQKGDIAEGYSVSREKKESFPLTVTSAQKNPTAFYLCASTPDRGRSGSGAFFGQGTRLTVV.

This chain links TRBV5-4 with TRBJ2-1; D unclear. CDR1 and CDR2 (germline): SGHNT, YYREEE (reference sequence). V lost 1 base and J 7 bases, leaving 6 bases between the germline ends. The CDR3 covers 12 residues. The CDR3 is CASSLFPNEQFF. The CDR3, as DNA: TGTGCCAGCAGCTTGTTTCCAAATGAGCAGTTCTTC.

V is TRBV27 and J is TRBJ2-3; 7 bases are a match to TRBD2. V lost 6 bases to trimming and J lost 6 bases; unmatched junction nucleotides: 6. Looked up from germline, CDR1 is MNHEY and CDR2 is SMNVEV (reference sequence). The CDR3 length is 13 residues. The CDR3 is CASSSPGGDTQYF. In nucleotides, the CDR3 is TGTGCCAGCAGCTCCCCCGGGGGGGATACGCAGTATTTT.

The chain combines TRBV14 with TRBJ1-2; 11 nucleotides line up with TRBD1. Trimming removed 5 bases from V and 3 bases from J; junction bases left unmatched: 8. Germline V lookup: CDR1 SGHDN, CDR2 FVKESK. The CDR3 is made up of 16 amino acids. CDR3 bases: TGTGCCAGCAGCAGGACAGGGGGCGGCAAGGACTATGGCTACACCTTC. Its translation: CASSRTGGGKDYGYTF.